This TCR beta chain is from a study of T-cell reconstitution after alpha-beta-depleted transplantation in children. For TCRbeta, the library was prepared with unique molecular identifiers. TCRdb recomputed calls from the PCR reads with MiXCR, one row per CDR3 protein. There are roughly 300,000 distinct CDR3 sequences in the sample; approximately 10% occur only once, and around 2.5% lies in the top ten. This clonotype was counted at least ten times. This sample comprised PBMCs from the stem cell graft donor, obtained from the stem cell graft. The sequence was collected from a human donor who donated a stem cell graft to a child with acute lymphoblastic leukemia.

The CDR3 DNA reads as TGCAGTGCTAAGGTGGAGGGAGGGCAAAACAATGAGCAGTTCTTC. This gives the protein CSAKVEGGQNNEQFF. This rearrangement joins TRBV20-1 to TRBJ2-1, with 7 bases fitting TRBD2. This CDR3 is built from 15 residues. J was trimmed by 5 bases and V by 4 bases; bases with no gene match: 11. Germline assignment: CDR1 DFQATT and CDR2 SNEGSKA (reference sequence).